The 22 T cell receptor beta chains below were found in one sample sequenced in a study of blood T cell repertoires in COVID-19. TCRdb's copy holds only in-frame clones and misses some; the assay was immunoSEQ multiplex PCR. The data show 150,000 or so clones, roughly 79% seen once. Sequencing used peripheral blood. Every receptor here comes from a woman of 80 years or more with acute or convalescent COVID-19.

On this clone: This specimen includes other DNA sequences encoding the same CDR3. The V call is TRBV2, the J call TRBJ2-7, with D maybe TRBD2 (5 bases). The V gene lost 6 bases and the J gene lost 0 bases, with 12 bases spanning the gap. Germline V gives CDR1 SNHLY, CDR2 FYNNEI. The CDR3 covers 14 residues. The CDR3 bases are TGTGCCAGCAGCGAGGGCGGAAGCTCCTACGAGCAGTACTTC. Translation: CASSEGGSSYEQYF.

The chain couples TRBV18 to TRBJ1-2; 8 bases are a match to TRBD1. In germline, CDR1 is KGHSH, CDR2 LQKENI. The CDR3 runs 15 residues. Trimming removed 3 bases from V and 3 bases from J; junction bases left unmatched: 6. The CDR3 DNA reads TGTGCCAGCTCACCTATACAGGGGGTTGACTATGGCTACACCTTC. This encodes CASSPIQGVDYGYTF. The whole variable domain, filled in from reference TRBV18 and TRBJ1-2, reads NAGVMQNPRHLVRRRGQEARLRCSPMKGHSHVYWYRQLPEEGLKFMVYLQKENIIDESGMPKERFSAEFPKEGPSILRIQQVVRGDSAAYFCASSPIQGVDYGYTFGSGTRLTVV.

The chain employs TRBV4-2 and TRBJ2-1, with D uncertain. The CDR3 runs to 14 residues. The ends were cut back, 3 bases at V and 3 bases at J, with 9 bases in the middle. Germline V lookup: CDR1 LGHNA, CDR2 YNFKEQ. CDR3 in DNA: TGTGCCAGCAGCCAGAGGATCGACTACAATGAGCAGTTCTTC. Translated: CASSQRIDYNEQFF.

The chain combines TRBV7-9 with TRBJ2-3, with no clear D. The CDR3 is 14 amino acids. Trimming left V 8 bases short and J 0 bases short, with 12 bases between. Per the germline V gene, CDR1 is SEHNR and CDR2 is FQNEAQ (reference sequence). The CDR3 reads CASHQVSSTDTQYF. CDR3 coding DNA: TGTGCCAGCCACCAGGTTTCTAGCACAGATACGCAGTATTTT.

This CDR3 is CASRPGLAAYEQYF. The CDR3 DNA reads TGTGCAAGTCGCCCGGGACTAGCGGCCTACGAGCAGTACTTC. V is TRBV12-2 and J is TRBJ2-7; TRBD2 is the table's D call, not checked against the DNA. TRBV12-2 is classified as a pseudogene. The CDR3 totals 14 residues.

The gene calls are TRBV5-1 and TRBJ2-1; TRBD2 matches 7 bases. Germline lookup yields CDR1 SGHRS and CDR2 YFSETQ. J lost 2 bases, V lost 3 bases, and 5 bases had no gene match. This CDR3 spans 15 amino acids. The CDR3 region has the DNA TGCGCCAGCAGCTCCAGCGGGATCCCCTACAATGAGCAGTTCTTC. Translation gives CASSSSGIPYNEQFF.

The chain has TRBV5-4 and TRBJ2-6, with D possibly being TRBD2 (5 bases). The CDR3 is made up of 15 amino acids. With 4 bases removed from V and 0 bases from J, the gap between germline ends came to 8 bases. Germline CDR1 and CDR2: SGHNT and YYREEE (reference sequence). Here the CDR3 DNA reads TGTGCCAGCAGCCCGGGGTACTCTGGGGCCAACGTCCTGACTTTC. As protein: CASSPGYSGANVLTF.

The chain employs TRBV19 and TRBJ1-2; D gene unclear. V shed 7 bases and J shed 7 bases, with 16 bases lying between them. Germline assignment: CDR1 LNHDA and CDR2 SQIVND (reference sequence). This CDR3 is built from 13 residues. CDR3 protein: CASTARDRVGYTF. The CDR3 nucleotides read TGTGCCAGTACGGCGAGGGATCGGGTTGGCTACACCTTC.

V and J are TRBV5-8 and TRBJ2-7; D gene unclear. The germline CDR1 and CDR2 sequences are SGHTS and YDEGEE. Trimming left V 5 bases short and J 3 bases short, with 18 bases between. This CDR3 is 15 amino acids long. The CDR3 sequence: CASRFANAPYYEQYF. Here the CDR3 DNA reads TGTGCCAGCAGATTCGCGAACGCGCCGTACTACGAGCAGTACTTC.

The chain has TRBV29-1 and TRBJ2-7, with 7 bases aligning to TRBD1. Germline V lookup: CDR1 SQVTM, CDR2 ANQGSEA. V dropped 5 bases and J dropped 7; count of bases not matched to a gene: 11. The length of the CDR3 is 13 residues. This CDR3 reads CSVRQGPSGEQYF. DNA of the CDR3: TGCAGCGTTCGACAGGGCCCTTCAGGGGAGCAGTACTTC.

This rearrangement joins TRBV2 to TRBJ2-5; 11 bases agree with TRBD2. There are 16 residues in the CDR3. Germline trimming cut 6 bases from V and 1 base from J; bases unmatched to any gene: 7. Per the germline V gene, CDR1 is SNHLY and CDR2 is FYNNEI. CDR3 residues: CASRLGLAVLQETQYF. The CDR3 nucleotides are TGTGCCAGCAGACTGGGACTAGCGGTACTCCAAGAGACCCAGTACTTC.

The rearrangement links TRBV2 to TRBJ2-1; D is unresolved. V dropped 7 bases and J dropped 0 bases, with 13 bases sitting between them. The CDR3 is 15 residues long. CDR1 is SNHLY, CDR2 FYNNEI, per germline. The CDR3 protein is CASTKTLSSYNEQFF. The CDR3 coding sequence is TGTGCCAGCACCAAGACATTGAGCTCCTACAATGAGCAGTTCTTC.

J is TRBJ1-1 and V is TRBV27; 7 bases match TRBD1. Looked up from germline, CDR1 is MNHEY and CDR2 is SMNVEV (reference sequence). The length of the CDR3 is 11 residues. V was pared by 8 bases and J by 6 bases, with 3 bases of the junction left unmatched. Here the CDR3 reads CASETGAEAFF. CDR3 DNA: TGTGCCAGCGAAACAGGGGCTGAAGCTTTCTTT.

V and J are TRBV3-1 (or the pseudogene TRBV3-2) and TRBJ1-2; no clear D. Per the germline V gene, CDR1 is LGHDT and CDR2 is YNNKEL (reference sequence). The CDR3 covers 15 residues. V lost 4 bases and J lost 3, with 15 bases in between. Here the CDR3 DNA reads TGTGCCAGCAGCCGACGCGGGTCCCGGGACTATGGCTACACCTTC. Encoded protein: CASSRRGSRDYGYTF.

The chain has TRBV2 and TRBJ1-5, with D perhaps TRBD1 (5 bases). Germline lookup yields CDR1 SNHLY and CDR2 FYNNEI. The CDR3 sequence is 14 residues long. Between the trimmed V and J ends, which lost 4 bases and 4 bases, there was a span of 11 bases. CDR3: CASSATAANQPQHF. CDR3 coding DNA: TGTGCCAGCAGTGCGACAGCCGCAAATCAGCCCCAGCATTTT. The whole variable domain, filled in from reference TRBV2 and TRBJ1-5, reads EPEVTQTPSHQVTQMGQEVILRCVPISNHLYFYWYRQILGQKVEFLVSFYNNEISEKSEIFDDQFSVERPDGSNFTLKIRSTKLEDSAMYFCASSATAANQPQHFGDGTRLSIL.

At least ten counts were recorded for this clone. The CDR3 loop is CASSFVRTSGIDNEQFF. The CDR3, as DNA: TGTGCCAGCAGTTTCGTTCGGACTAGCGGGATCGACAATGAGCAGTTCTTC. The chain has TRBV6-2 or TRBV6-3 and TRBJ2-1; TRBD2 matches 12 bases. The germline gives CDR1 MNHEY, CDR2 SVGEGT. V gave up 4 bases and J gave up 5 bases; unmatched junction bases: 9. The CDR3 is made up of 17 amino acids.

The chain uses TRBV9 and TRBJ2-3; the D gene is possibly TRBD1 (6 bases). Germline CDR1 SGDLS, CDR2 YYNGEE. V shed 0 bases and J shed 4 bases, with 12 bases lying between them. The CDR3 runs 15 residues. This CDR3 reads CASSVEAGAADTQYF. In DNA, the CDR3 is TGTGCCAGCAGCGTAGAGGCAGGGGCGGCAGATACGCAGTATTTT.

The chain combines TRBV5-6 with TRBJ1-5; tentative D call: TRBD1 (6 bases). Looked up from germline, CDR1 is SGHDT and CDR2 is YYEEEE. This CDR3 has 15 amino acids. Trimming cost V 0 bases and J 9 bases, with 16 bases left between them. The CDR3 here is CASSLATGFDRPQHF. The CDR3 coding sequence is TGTGCCAGCAGCTTGGCCACAGGGTTTGATCGGCCCCAGCATTTT.

The CDR3 DNA reads as TGTGCCAGCAGCTTAGGCGTGGGACTAGCGGGAGTGGAGCAGTACTTC. Translation: CASSLGVGLAGVEQYF. This chain uses TRBV11-2 with TRBJ2-7; 14 bases line up with TRBD2. Per the germline V gene, CDR1 is SGHAT and CDR2 is FQNNGV. The CDR3 extends over 16 amino acids. Trimming at V came to 1 base and at J to 7 bases, leaving 6 bases not matched to a gene.

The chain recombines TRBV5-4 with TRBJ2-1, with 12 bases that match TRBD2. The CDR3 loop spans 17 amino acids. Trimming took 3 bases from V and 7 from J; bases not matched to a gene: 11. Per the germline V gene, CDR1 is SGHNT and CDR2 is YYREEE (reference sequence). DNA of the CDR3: TGTGCCAGCAGCTCTGGTGCGACTAGCGGGAGCTGGAATGAGCAGTTCTTC. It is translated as CASSSGATSGSWNEQFF.

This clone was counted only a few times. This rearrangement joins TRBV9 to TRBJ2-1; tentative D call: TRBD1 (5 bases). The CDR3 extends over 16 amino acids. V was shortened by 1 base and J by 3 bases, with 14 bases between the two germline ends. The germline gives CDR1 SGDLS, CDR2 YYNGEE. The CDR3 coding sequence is TGTGCCAGCAGCGTAACATGGACATCTGGCTACAATGAGCAGTTCTTC. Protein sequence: CASSVTWTSGYNEQFF.

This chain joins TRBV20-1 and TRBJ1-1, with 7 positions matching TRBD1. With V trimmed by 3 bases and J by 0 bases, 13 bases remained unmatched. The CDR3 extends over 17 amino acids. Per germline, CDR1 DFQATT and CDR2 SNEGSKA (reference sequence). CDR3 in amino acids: CSASLTGARGMNTEAFF. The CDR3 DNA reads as TGCAGTGCTAGTCTCACAGGGGCGCGGGGAATGAACACTGAAGCTTTCTTT.